This entry lists 8 T cell receptor beta chains sequenced from one sample in a study of cytomegalovirus exposure and HLA in healthy donors. Primers: 60 Vbeta forward and 13 Jbeta reverse. The assay was immunoSEQ multiplex PCR, and TCRdb's table has in-frame clones only and misses some. The table includes about 67,000 clones, about 65% detected once. The sequenced sample was PBMCs. Receptors originate from a woman younger than 45 in good health and CMV-seronegative.

The chain is built from TRBV2 and TRBJ2-2, with 8 positions matching TRBD1. Looked up from germline, CDR1 is SNHLY and CDR2 is FYNNEI. The ends lost 6 bases at V and 4 bases at J; junction bases unmatched: 7. This CDR3 has 15 amino acids. The CDR3 nucleotides are TGTGCCAGCAGCGCAGGACAGGGCTTCACCGGGGAGCTGTTTTTT. Translated, it gives CASSAGQGFTGELFF.

The V call is TRBV6-4, the J call TRBJ2-2; 10 nucleotides agree with TRBD2. CDR1 and CDR2 from the germline V gene are MRHNA and SNTAGT. V dropped 4 bases and J dropped 3; count of bases not matched to a gene: 2. The CDR3 has 15 residues. The CDR3 coding sequence is TGTGCCAGCAGTGTGCTAGCGGGGGACACCGGGGAGCTGTTTTTT. Translated, it gives CASSVLAGDTGELFF.

This clone was observed a few times. The CDR3 DNA is TGTGCCAGCAGCTTGGAGGTGATGGGAGGGGTGAGCGCCGGGGAGCTGTTTTTT. Translated, it gives CASSLEVMGGVSAGELFF. V gene TRBV11-2 combines with J gene TRBJ2-2; 7 nucleotides match TRBD2. Per germline, CDR1 SGHAT and CDR2 FQNNGV. Unmatched junction bases numbered 16, after V lost 3 bases and J lost 6 bases. This CDR3 is 18 amino acids long.

The chain is built from TRBV29-1 and TRBJ1-2; 11 bases agree with TRBD1. The germline V gene has CDR1 SQVTM and CDR2 ANQGSEA. The CDR3 consists of 15 residues. The V and J ends lost 2 bases and 7 bases, in that order; junction bases with no gene match: 9. CDR3 loop: CSVETTGTGGRGYTF. The CDR3 DNA reads as TGCAGCGTTGAAACGACCGGGACAGGGGGACGTGGCTACACCTTC.

The V call is TRBV30, the J call TRBJ1-2, with TRBD1 matching over 8 bases. V dropped 5 bases and J dropped 2; count of bases not matched to a gene: 7. Germline V gene sequence: CDR1 GTSNPN, CDR2 SVGIG (reference sequence). The CDR3 contains 14 residues. The CDR3 bases are TGTGCCTGGGACAACAGGGGGAGGAACTATGGCTACACCTTC. Its translation: CAWDNRGRNYGYTF.

The chain carries TRBV19 and TRBJ1-4; D is unresolved. The V end lost 3 bases, the J end lost 8 bases, and 10 bases lay between the germline ends. This CDR3 has 13 residues. CDR1 and CDR2 from the germline V gene are LNHDA and SQIVND (reference sequence). CDR3 in DNA: TGTGCCAGTAGTATTGACGGGGAGGAAAAACTGTTTTTT. It specifies CASSIDGEEKLFF. The full variable domain, completed using reference TRBV19 and TRBJ1-4, is DGGITQSPKYLFRKEGQNVTLSCEQNLNHDAMYWYRQDPGQGLRLIYYSQIVNDFQKGDIAEGYSVSREKKESFPLTVTSAQKNPTAFYLCASSIDGEEKLFFGSGTQLSVL.

V and J are TRBV6-1 and TRBJ2-5; TRBD1 matches 10 bases. Trimming at V came to 10 bases and at J to 3 bases, leaving 8 bases not matched to a gene. Germline lookup yields CDR1 MNHNS and CDR2 SASEGT. The CDR3 contains 14 residues. CDR3: CATTIGTGEETQYF. The CDR3 DNA reads as TGTGCCACCACGATAGGGACAGGGGAAGAGACCCAGTACTTC.

This CDR3 reads CASSLVGRGNQPQHF. CDR3 in DNA: TGTGCCAGCAGCTTAGTGGGTAGGGGGAATCAGCCCCAGCATTTT. The chain links TRBV7-3 to TRBJ1-5; D is perhaps TRBD1 (6 bases). Germline lookup yields CDR1 SGHTA and CDR2 FQGTGA. The CDR3 has 15 residues. V lost 2 bases to trimming and J lost 4 bases, with 12 bases between them.